Each of the 6 T cell receptor beta chains below was sequenced from the same sample in a study of T cells after yellow fever vaccination. Using its own MiXCR run on the 5' RACE reads, TCRdb lists one record per CDR3 protein. The sample has fewer than 150,000 distinct CDR3 sequences; 7.7% are singletons. The starting material was CD4+ T cells sorted from PBMCs, obtained 5 days after the yellow fever booster vaccination. These receptors were collected from a man younger than 45 who received the YFV17D yellow fever vaccine.

This clonotype was observed many times. The genes are TRBV5-4 and TRBJ2-1; D might be TRBD2 (5 bases). Between the trimmed V and J ends, which lost 5 bases and 5 bases, there was a span of 14 bases. Germline CDR1 is SGHNT and CDR2 is YYREEE (reference sequence). This CDR3 is 14 amino acids long. As DNA, the CDR3 is TGTGCCAGCAGGTCTAGCCACCTTGACAATGAGCAGTTCTTC. Translated, it gives CASRSSHLDNEQFF.

This clonotype appeared many times. J is TRBJ2-3 and V is TRBV29-1; the match to TRBD1 covers 7 bases. Germline-derived CDR1 and CDR2 are SQVTM and ANQGSEA. With 7 bases clipped from V and 4 bases from J, the junction kept 5 bases outside the gene matches. The CDR3 consists of 12 residues. The CDR3 protein is CSGRQGADTQYF. The CDR3, as DNA: TGCAGCGGTAGACAGGGCGCAGATACGCAGTATTTT.

This clonotype appeared many times. The genes are TRBV20-1 and TRBJ1-1, with D maybe TRBD1 (6 bases). V lost 4 bases and J 1 base, leaving 13 bases between the germline ends. The CDR3 spans 14 residues. Germline V gene sequence: CDR1 DFQATT, CDR2 SNEGSKA (reference sequence). The CDR3 is CSATQGGGNTEAFF. Written as DNA, the CDR3 is TGCAGTGCTACGCAGGGAGGGGGGAACACTGAAGCTTTCTTT.

This clonotype was detected many times. V usage is TRBV25-1 and J usage is TRBJ2-7; 9 nucleotides agree with TRBD1. With V trimmed by 3 bases and J by 7 bases, 7 bases remained unmatched. In germline, CDR1 is MGHDK, CDR2 SYGVNS. The CDR3 is 14 amino acids. The CDR3 spells CASSDGTGWREQYF. The CDR3 nucleotides read TGTGCCAGCAGTGACGGGACAGGGTGGAGGGAGCAGTACTTC.

This clonotype occurred many times. This rearrangement joins TRBV4-2 to TRBJ2-5, with D perhaps given as TRBD1 or TRBD2 (6 bases each). The CDR3 length is 14 residues. Looked up from germline, CDR1 is LGHNA and CDR2 is YNFKEQ. V lost 5 bases, J lost 9 bases, and 19 bases lay in between. CDR3 coding DNA: TGTGCCAGCAGCAAGGGGGGCCCACAGTTGGCCCAGTACTTC. Translating gives CASSKGGPQLAQYF.

This clonotype was counted at least ten times. The chain links TRBV10-3 to TRBJ2-7, with D perhaps matching TRBD1 (5 bases). The CDR3 has 13 residues. The V gene's germline CDR1 is ENHRY and CDR2 SYGVKD. V was trimmed by 2 bases and J by 3 bases, leaving 8 bases between them. CDR3 residues: CAISEARDYEQYF. The CDR3 bases are TGTGCCATCAGTGAGGCCAGGGACTACGAGCAGTACTTC.